This record covers a single TCR beta chain. The antigen is not known. Other nucleotide sequences in the sample specify the same CDR3. V was shortened by 3 bases and J by 4 bases, with 7 bases between the two germline ends. Germline loops: CDR1 LNHDA, CDR2 SQIVND (reference sequence). The CDR3 extends over 13 amino acids. TCRdb's copy holds only in-frame clones and misses some; the assay was immunoSEQ multiplex PCR. This sample carries approximately 2,000,000 clones, 85% to 95% of them seen once, and the ten largest clones take around 0.38%. This sample was included in a study of shared clonotypes between healthy human individuals. The study, taken as a whole, reports: Clonotype sharing levels among donors were expected to vary with sequencing depth. Among a few donors, approximately 4.6% of naive CD4 clonotypes were found in common. Clonotypes which were not shared had lower generation probabilities than clonotypes that all four donors shared.

The sample comprised naive CD4+ T cells from PBMCs. The subset: CD45RA+ positively selected. The chain uses TRBV19 and TRBJ1-5; no definite D call. This sequence originates from a man aged 18 to 29 in good health. Some clones in this sample may be carry-over from other donors' samples. This CDR3 reads CASSILRNQPQHF. The CDR3 coding sequence is TGTGCCAGTAGTATTTTACGGAATCAGCCCCAGCATTTT.